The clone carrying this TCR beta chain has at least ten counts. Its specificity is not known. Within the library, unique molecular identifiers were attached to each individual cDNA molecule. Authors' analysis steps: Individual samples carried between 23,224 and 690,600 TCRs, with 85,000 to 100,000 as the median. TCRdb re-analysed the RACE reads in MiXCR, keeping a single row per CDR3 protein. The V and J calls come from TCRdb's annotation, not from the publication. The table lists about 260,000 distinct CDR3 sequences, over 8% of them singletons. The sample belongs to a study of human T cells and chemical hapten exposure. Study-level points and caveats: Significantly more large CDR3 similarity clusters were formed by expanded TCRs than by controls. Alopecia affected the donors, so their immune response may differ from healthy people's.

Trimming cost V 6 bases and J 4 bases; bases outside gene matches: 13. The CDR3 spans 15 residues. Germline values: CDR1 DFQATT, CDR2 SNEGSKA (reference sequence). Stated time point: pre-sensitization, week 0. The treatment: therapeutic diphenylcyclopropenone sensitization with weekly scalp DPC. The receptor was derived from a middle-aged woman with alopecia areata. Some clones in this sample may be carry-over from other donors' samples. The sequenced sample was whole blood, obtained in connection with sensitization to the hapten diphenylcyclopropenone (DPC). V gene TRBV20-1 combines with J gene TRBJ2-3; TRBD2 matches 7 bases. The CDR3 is CSASQIGGSSDTQYF. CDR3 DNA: TGCAGTGCCTCCCAAATTGGCGGGAGTTCAGATACGCAGTATTTT.